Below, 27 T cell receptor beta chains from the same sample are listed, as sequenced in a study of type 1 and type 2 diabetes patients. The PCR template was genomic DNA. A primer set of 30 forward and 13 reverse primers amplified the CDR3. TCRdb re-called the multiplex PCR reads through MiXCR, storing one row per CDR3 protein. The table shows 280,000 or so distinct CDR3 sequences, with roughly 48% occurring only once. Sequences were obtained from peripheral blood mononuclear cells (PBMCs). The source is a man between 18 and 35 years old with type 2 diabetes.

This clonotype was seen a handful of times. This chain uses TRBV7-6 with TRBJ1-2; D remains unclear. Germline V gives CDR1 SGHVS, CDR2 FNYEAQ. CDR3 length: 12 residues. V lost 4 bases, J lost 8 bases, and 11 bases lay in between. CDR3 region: CASSSRGRGYTF. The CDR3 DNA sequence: TGTGCCAGCAGCTCGAGAGGGAGAGGCTACACCTTC.

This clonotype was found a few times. CDR3 nucleotides: TGTGCCACCAGCAGGAGGGGTGACTATGACACTGAAGCTTTCTTT. It is translated as CATSRRGDYDTEAFF. This sequence joins TRBV15 and TRBJ1-1; D perhaps matches TRBD1 (5 bases). CDR1 and CDR2 (germline): LNHNV, YYDKDF (reference sequence). The V end was cut by 3 bases, the J end by 3 bases, with 14 bases between. The CDR3 is made up of 15 amino acids.

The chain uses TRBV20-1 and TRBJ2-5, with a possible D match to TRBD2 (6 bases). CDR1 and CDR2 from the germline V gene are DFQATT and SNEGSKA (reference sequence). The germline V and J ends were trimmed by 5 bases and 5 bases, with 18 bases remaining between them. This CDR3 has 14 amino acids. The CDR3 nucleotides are TGCAGTGCTTGGACTATCGGGTATGACGAGACCCAGTACTTC. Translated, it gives CSAWTIGYDETQYF.

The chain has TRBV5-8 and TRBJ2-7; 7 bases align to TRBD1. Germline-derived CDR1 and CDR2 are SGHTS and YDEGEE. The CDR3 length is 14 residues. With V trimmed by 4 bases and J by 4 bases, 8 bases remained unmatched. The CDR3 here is CASSITGTAYEQYF. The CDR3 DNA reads TGTGCCAGCAGCATTACTGGGACAGCTTACGAGCAGTACTTC.

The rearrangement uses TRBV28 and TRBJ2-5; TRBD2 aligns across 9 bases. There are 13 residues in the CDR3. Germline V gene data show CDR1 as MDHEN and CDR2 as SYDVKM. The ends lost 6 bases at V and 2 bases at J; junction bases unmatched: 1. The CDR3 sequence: CASRTSGQETQYF. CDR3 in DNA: TGTGCCAGCAGGACTAGCGGTCAAGAGACCCAGTACTTC.

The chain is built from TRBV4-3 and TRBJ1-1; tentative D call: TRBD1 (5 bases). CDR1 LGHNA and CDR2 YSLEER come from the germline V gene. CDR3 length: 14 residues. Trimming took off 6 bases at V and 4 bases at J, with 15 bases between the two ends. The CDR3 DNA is TGCGCCAGCAGGAGAGGGGCAAGTGGCACTGAAGCTTTCTTT. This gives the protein CASRRGASGTEAFF.

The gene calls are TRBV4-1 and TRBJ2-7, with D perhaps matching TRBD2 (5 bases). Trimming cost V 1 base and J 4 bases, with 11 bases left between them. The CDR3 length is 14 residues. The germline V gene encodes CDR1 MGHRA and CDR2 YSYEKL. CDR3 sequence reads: CASSQVGSSYEQYF. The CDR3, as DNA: TGCGCCAGCAGCCAAGTTGGGAGTTCGTACGAGCAGTACTTC.

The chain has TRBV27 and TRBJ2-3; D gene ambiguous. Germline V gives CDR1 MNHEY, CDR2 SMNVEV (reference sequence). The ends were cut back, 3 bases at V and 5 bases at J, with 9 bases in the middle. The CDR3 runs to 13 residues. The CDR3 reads CASSFLQGDTQYF. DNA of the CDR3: TGTGCCAGCAGTTTTCTCCAAGGAGATACGCAGTATTTT.

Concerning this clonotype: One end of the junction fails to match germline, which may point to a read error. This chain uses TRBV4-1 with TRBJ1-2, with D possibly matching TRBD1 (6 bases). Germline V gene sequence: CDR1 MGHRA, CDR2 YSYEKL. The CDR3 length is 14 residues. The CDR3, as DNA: TGTGCCAGCAGCCAAGATTGGGGGGCGTATGGCTACACCTTC. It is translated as CASSQDWGAYGYTF.

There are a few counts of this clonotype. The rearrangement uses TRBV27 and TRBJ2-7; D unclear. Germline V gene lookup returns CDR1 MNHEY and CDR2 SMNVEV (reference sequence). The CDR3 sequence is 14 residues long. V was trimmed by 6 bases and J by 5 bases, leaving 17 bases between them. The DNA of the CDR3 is TGTGCCAGCAGGTCCCTGGTTAACCTCCACGAGCAGTACTTC. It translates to CASRSLVNLHEQYF.

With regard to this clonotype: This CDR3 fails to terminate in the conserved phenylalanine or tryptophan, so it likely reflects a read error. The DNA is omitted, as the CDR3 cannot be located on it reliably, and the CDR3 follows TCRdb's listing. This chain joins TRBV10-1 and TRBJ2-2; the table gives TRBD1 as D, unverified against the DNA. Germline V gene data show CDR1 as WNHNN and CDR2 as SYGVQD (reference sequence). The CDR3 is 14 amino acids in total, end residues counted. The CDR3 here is CASSYAQGPGEPFS.

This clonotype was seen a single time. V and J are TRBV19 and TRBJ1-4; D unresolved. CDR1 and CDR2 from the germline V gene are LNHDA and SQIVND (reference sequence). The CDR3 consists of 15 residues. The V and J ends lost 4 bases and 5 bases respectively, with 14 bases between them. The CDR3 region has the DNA TGTGCCAGTAGTAGGTTCTGGCAGAACAATGAAAAACTGTTTTTT. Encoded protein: CASSRFWQNNEKLFF.

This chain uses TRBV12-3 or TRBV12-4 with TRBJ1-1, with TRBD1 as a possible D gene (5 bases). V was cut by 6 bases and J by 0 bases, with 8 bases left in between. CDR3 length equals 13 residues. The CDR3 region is CASRDKMNTEAFF. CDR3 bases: TGTGCCAGCAGGGACAAAATGAACACTGAAGCTTTCTTT.

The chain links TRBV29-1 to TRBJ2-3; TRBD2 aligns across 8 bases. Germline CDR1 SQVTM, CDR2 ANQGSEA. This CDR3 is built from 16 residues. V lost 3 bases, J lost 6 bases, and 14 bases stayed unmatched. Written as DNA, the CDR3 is TGCAGCGTTGATGCCCCCGGTAGCGGGGTCCCGGATACGCAGTATTTT. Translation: CSVDAPGSGVPDTQYF.

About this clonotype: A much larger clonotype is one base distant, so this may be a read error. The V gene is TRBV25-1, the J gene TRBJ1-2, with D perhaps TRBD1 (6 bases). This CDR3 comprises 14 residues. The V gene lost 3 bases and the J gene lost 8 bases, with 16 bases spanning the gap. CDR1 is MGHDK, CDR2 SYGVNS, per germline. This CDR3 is CASSEAQGPGGYTF. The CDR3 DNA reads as TGTGCCAGCAGTGAGGCTCAGGGGCCGGGAGGCTACACCTTC.

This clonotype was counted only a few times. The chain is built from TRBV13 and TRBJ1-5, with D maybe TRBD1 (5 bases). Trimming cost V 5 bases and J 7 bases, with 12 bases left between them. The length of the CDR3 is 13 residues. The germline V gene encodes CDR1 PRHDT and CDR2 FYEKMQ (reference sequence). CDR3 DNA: TGTGCCAGCAGCAACCCCGGACAACAGCCCCAGCATTTT. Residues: CASSNPGQQPQHF.

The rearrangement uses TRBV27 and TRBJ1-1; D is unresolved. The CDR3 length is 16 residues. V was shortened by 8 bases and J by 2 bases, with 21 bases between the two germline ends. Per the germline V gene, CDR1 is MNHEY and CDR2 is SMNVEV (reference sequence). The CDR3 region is CASSPLGAWENTEAFF. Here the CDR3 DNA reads TGTGCCAGCTCCCCGCTGGGAGCGTGGGAAAACACTGAAGCTTTCTTT.

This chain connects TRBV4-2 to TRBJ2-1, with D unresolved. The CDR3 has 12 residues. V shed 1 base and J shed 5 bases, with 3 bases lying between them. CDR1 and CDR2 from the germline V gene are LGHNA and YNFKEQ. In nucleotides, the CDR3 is TGTGCCAGCAGCCAAGCTAACAATGAGCAGTTCTTC. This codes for CASSQANNEQFF.

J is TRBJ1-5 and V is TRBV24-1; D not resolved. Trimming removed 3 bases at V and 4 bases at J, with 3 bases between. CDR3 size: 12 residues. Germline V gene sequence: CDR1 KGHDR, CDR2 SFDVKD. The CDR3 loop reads CATSDRNQPQHF. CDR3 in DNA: TGTGCCACCAGTGATCGGAATCAGCCCCAGCATTTT.

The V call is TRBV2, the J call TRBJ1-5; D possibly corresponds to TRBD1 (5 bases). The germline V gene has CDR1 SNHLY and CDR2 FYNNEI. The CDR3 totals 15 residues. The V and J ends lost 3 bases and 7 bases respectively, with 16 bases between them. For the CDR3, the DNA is TGTGCCAGCAGTGATGACGGAGGGGCGCACCAGCCCCAGCATTTT. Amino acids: CASSDDGGAHQPQHF.

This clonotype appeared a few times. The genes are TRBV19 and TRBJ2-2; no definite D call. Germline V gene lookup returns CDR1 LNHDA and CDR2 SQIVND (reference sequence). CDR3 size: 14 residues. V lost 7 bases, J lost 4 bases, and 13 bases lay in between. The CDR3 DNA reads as TGTGCCAGTAAATGGCAGCCGCCCACCGGGGAGCTGTTTTTT. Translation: CASKWQPPTGELFF. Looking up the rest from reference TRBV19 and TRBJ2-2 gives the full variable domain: DGGITQSPKYLFRKEGQNVTLSCEQNLNHDAMYWYRQDPGQGLRLIYYSQIVNDFQKGDIAEGYSVSREKKESFPLTVTSAQKNPTAFYLCASKWQPPTGELFFGEGSRLTVL.

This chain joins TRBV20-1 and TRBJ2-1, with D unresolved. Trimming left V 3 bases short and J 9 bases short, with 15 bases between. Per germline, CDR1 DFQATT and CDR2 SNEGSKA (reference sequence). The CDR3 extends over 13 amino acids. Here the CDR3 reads CSASMVFGGEQFF. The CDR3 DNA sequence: TGCAGTGCTAGTATGGTGTTTGGCGGTGAGCAGTTCTTC.

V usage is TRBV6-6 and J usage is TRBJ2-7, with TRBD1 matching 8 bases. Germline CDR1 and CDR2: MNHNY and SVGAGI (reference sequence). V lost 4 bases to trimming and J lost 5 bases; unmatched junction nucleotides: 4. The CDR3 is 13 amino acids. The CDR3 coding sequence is TGTGCCAGCAGTTCGGACAGGGTCAACGAGCAGTACTTC. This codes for CASSSDRVNEQYF.

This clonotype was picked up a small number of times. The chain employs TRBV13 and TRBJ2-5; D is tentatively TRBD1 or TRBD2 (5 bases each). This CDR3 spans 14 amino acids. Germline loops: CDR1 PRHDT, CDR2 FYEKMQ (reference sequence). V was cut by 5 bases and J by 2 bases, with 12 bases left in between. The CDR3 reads CASSPGALQETQYF. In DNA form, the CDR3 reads TGTGCCAGCAGCCCCGGGGCCCTACAAGAGACCCAGTACTTC.

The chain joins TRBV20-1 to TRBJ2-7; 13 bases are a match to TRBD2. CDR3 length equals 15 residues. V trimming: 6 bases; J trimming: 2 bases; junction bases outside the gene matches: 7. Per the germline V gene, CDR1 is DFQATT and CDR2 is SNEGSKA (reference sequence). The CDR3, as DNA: TGCAGTGCACGAGGACTAGCGGGGGAACCCTACGAGCAGTACTTC. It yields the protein CSARGLAGEPYEQYF.

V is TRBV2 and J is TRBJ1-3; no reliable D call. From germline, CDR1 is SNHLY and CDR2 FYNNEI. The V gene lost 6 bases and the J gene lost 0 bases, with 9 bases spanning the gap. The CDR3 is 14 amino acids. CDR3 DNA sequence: TGTGCCAGCAGCCCCGGGAGCTCTGGAAACACCATATATTTT. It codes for CASSPGSSGNTIYF.

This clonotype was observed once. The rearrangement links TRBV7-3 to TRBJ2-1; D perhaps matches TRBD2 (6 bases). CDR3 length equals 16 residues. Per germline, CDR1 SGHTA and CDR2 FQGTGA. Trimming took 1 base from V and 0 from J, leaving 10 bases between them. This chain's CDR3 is CASSLNGGPSYNEQFF. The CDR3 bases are TGTGCCAGCAGCTTAAACGGGGGACCCTCCTACAATGAGCAGTTCTTC.